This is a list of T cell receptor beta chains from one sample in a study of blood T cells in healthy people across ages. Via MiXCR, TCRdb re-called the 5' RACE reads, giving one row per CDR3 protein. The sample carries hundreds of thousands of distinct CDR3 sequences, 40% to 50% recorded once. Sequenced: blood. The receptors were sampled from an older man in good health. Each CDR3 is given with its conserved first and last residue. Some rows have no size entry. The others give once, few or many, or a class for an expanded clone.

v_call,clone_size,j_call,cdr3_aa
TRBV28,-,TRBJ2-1,CASSLGVTGGQGEQFF
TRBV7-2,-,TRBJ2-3,CASSSMGGPEDTQYF
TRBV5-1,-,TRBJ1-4,CASSSSTTNEKLFF
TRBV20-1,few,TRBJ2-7,CSAPQGSSSYEQYF
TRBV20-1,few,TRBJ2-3,CSARRPGQRYTDTQYF
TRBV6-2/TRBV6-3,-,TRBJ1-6,CASSYEDRGNSPLHF
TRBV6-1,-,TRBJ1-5,CASSGTGRQPQHF
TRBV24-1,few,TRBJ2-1,CATSDSQDINNEQFF
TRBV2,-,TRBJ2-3,CASDRGLTDTQYF
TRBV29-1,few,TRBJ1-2,CSAGTGKGGGYTF
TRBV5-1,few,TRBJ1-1,CASSNLNTEAFF
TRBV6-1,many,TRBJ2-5,CASSAFRDHLGTQYF
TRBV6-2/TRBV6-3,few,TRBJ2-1,CAIGRGGREQFF
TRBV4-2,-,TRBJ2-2,CASSPDISGAGELFF
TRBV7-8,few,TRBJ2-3,CASSPRETTDTQYF
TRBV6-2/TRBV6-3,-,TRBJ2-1,CASSYVWRGGENEQFF
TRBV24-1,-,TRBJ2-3,CATSDSGRAGWGDTQYF
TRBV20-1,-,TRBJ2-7,CSARVPRGAYNEQYF